The clone carrying this T cell receptor beta chain was seen repeatedly, ten times or more. Antigen: not known. These data belong to a study of blood T cells in healthy people across ages. Study-wide results and caveats: More naive CD4+ cells and higher diversity were found in long-lived than in aged donors.

Together with a sample-barcoded 5' primer, a J-beta primer mix was included in a second PCR lasting about 7 to 11 cycles. TCRdb processed the 5' RACE reads anew with MiXCR; each CDR3 protein has one entry. The repertoire has around 800,000 distinct CDR3 sequences, roughly 24% of them found once; the top ten carry about 3%. Germline V gives CDR1 PRHDT, CDR2 FYEKMQ (reference sequence). The CDR3 sequence is 16 residues long. J was trimmed by 7 bases and V by 1 base; bases with no gene match: 10. This same sample was also part of a study on T cells of mothers and their children. This second study notes: Related mother-child pairs showed slightly, non-significantly higher overlap than unrelated pairs. No clone of persistent microchimeric T cells was detected.

The specimen was blood. V is TRBV13 and J is TRBJ2-1, with 7 bases matching TRBD2. This clonotype was sampled from a boy between 10 and 17 years old in good health. Written as DNA, the CDR3 is TGTGCCAGCAGCTTAGAAGAGTCTCCCGGGGGGAATGAGCAGTTCTTC. It translates to CASSLEESPGGNEQFF.